The 25 T cell receptor beta chains below were found in one sample sequenced in a study of blood T cell repertoires in COVID-19. Method: immunoSEQ multiplex PCR; TCRdb's copy keeps in-frame clones and lacks some. The sample has 25,000 to 30,000 clones; around nine tenths are singletons. The sample taken for sequencing was peripheral blood. Receptor source: a human donor in a cohort sampled during active COVID-19.

The chain is built from TRBV5-1 and TRBJ1-2; possibly TRBD1 for D (6 bases). V lost 1 base and J lost 8, with 18 bases in between. Germline loops: CDR1 SGHRS, CDR2 YFSETQ. This CDR3 has 15 amino acids. The CDR3, as DNA: TGCGCCAGCAGCTTGAATCCGGCAGGGGCAAACGGCTACACCTTC. Amino acid sequence: CASSLNPAGANGYTF.

This chain links TRBV27 with TRBJ2-7; 7 nucleotides align to TRBD1. Germline V gene sequence: CDR1 MNHEY, CDR2 SMNVEV (reference sequence). V trimming: 0 bases; J trimming: 8 bases; junction bases outside the gene matches: 13. The CDR3 runs 16 residues. The CDR3 nucleotides are TGTGCCAGCAGTTTATCTTCGACAGGGCCGTCGGGTAAGCAGTACTTC. Translated, it gives CASSLSSTGPSGKQYF.

The rearrangement joins TRBV7-2 to TRBJ2-3; D is unclear. CDR1 SGHTA and CDR2 FQGNSA come from the germline V gene. The V gene lost 3 bases and the J gene lost 9 bases, with 10 bases spanning the gap. The CDR3 spans 12 residues. CDR3 nucleotide sequence: TGTGCCAGCAGCTTTGAGTTGGGCACGCAGTATTTT. Its protein is CASSFELGTQYF.

The genes are TRBV6-6 and TRBJ2-7; D unresolved. V shed 5 bases and J shed 3 bases, with 14 bases lying between them. Germline CDR1 and CDR2: MNHNY and SVGAGI (reference sequence). The CDR3 loop spans 14 amino acids. The CDR3 here is CASSGSVADYEQYF. CDR3 bases: TGTGCCAGCAGTGGCAGTGTGGCAGACTACGAGCAGTACTTC.

The chain carries TRBV3-1 (or the pseudogene TRBV3-2) and TRBJ1-2, with D possibly TRBD1 on 5 matching bases. This CDR3 has 13 amino acids. V was shortened by 1 base and J by 2 bases, with 5 bases between the two germline ends. Germline loops: CDR1 LGHDT, CDR2 YNNKEL (reference sequence). CDR3 amino acids: CASSQGQNYGYTF. In nucleotides, the CDR3 is TGTGCCAGCAGCCAAGGACAGAACTATGGCTACACCTTC.

This clone was seen once. The chain uses TRBV4-2 and TRBJ2-2; 10 nucleotides agree with TRBD1. Germline loops: CDR1 LGHNA, CDR2 YNFKEQ. The CDR3 consists of 14 residues. The CDR3 nucleotides are TGTGCGGCCGGGACAGGGGTCCAAAGCGGGGAGCTGTTTTTT. Translating gives CAAGTGVQSGELFF.

This chain uses TRBV14 with TRBJ1-2, with D unresolved. Per the germline V gene, CDR1 is SGHDN and CDR2 is FVKESK. The CDR3 extends over 14 amino acids. V gave up 0 bases and J gave up 6 bases, with 11 bases separating them. In nucleotides, the CDR3 is TGTGCCAGCAGCCAAGAAATGAAACTCCATGGCTACACCTTC. It encodes CASSQEMKLHGYTF.

The chain couples TRBV12-3 or TRBV12-4 to TRBJ2-1; the D is unclear. V shed 2 bases and J shed 7 bases, with 9 bases lying between them. The CDR3 is 13 amino acids. The CDR3 region has the DNA TGTGCCAGCAGTTTAAGTGTAGCAAATGAGCAGTTCTTC. It translates to CASSLSVANEQFF.

The V and J genes are TRBV7-9 and TRBJ1-1, with a weak D call TRBD1 (6 bases). The CDR3 runs 14 residues. V lost 5 bases, J lost 5 bases, and 15 bases lay in between. Germline V gene data show CDR1 as SEHNR and CDR2 as FQNEAQ (reference sequence). CDR3 DNA sequence: TGTGCCAGCAGCGTCACACAGGGAGAGACTGAAGCTTTCTTT. Encoded protein: CASSVTQGETEAFF.

V and J are TRBV3-1 (or the pseudogene TRBV3-2) and TRBJ1-2; 8 positions match TRBD1. Per the germline V gene, CDR1 is LGHDT and CDR2 is YNNKEL (reference sequence). V gave up 2 bases and J gave up 5 bases; unmatched junction bases: 10. CDR3 length: 16 amino acids. CDR3 in DNA: TGTGCCAGCAGCCAATGCAGGGGGCGCGGCCGGTATGGCTACACCTTC. Residues: CASSQCRGRGRYGYTF.

The chain uses TRBV28 and TRBJ2-7; 15 bases fit TRBD2. Germline-derived CDR1 and CDR2 are MDHEN and SYDVKM. This CDR3 comprises 17 residues. After removal of 2 bases from V and 3 bases from J, the junction contained 5 bases not matched to a gene. CDR3 protein: CASSLPGLAGGSYEQYF. CDR3 in DNA: TGTGCCAGCAGTTTACCGGGACTAGCGGGAGGAAGCTACGAGCAGTACTTC.

This clone is a singleton in its sample. This sequence joins TRBV28 and TRBJ2-3, with 9 positions matching TRBD2. Per germline, CDR1 MDHEN and CDR2 SYDVKM. This CDR3 is 15 amino acids long. V lost 6 bases, J lost 1 base, and 5 bases stayed unmatched. CDR3 coding DNA: TGTGCCAGCAGCCGCGGGGGGGCCGGCACAGATACGCAGTATTTT. The encoded protein is CASSRGGAGTDTQYF.

J is TRBJ2-1 and V is TRBV7-3; TRBD1 agrees at 8 bases. The V and J ends lost 0 bases and 7 bases, in that order; junction bases with no gene match: 2. The CDR3 is 14 residues long. Germline V CDR1 and CDR2: SGHTA, FQGTGA. Here the CDR3 reads CASSLTGQENEQFF. DNA for the CDR3: TGTGCCAGCAGCTTAACGGGACAGGAGAATGAGCAGTTCTTC.

The chain is built from TRBV19 and TRBJ1-4, with D tentatively TRBD1 (5 bases). Trimming cost V 7 bases and J 3 bases, with 12 bases left between them. The germline V gene has CDR1 LNHDA and CDR2 SQIVND (reference sequence). The CDR3 contains 14 residues. CDR3 sequence (DNA): TGTGCCAGTAACAGACAGAGTTCTAATGAAAAACTGTTTTTT. Encoded protein: CASNRQSSNEKLFF.

For the CDR3, the DNA is TGTGCCAGCAGTTTTTGGGGGGACAGGGGAATTGAAGCTTTCTTT. This codes for CASSFWGDRGIEAFF. V gene TRBV28 combines with J gene TRBJ1-1, with 10 bases that match TRBD1. Losses at the gene ends were 3 bases for V and 7 bases for J; bases not matched to a gene: 8. This CDR3 has 15 residues. Germline CDR1 is MDHEN and CDR2 is SYDVKM.

This rearrangement joins TRBV5-1 to TRBJ2-1, with 7 bases matching TRBD2. With 3 bases clipped from V and 6 bases from J, the junction kept 12 bases outside the gene matches. CDR3 length: 16 residues. CDR1 SGHRS and CDR2 YFSETQ come from the germline V gene. CDR3 nucleotides: TGCGCCAGCAGCTCACGAGGTCAGGCGGGGGTCAATGAGCAGTTCTTC. As protein: CASSSRGQAGVNEQFF.

The chain combines TRBV3-1 (or the pseudogene TRBV3-2) with TRBJ1-5, with D perhaps matching TRBD1 (5 bases). Germline lookup yields CDR1 LGHDT and CDR2 YNNKEL (reference sequence). The CDR3 totals 15 residues. Deletions cut 0 bases from V and 9 bases from J, with 15 bases between. CDR3 sequence (DNA): TGTGCCAGCAGCCAAGATCGAACAGGTTCAGGGCCCCAGCATTTT. Encoded protein: CASSQDRTGSGPQHF.

This clone was counted only a few times. The J gene is TRBJ2-1, the V gene TRBV4-1; TRBD2 agrees at 7 bases. The CDR3 is 16 residues long. Germline V gene data show CDR1 as MGHRA and CDR2 as YSYEKL. The trim removed 0 bases at V and 2 bases at J, leaving 4 bases unmatched. The CDR3 loop is CASSQEAGIPYNEQFF. The CDR3 coding sequence is TGCGCCAGCAGCCAAGAAGCGGGGATCCCCTACAATGAGCAGTTCTTC.

This chain uses TRBV2 with TRBJ1-2; D gene uncertain. The CDR3 runs 15 residues. Germline V gene sequence: CDR1 SNHLY, CDR2 FYNNEI. Trimming stripped 3 bases from V and 3 bases from J, with 14 bases between. In nucleotides, the CDR3 is TGTGCCAGCAGTGACTTCTCCTGGACTGACTATGGCTACACCTTC. It encodes CASSDFSWTDYGYTF.

The chain combines TRBV14 with TRBJ1-6, with 7 bases identical to TRBD1. V was clipped by 4 bases and J by 8 bases; unmatched bases: 5. The CDR3 is made up of 14 amino acids. Germline V CDR1 and CDR2: SGHDN, FVKESK. Written as DNA, the CDR3 is TGTGCCAGCAGCCGGAGGGGGCGGGATTCACCCCTCCACTTT. This translates into CASSRRGRDSPLHF. The entire variable domain, with the rest obtained from reference TRBV14 and TRBJ1-6, is as follows: EAGVTQFPSHSVIEKGQTVTLRCDPISGHDNLYWYRRVMGKEIKFLLHFVKESKQDESGMPNNRFLAERTGGTYSTLKVQPAELEDSGVYFCASSRRGRDSPLHFGNGTRLTVT.

V gene TRBV7-6 combines with J gene TRBJ2-7; 8 bases match TRBD1. The J segment lost 2 bases and the V segment lost 4 bases, leaving 7 bases of the junction unmatched. The germline CDR1 and CDR2 sequences are SGHVS and FNYEAQ. This CDR3 has 15 residues. The CDR3 DNA reads as TGTGCCAGCAGCTCCGGGACAGGAACCACCTACGAGCAGTACTTC. It is translated as CASSSGTGTTYEQYF.

The gene calls are TRBV5-1 and TRBJ2-3; D is unresolved. The CDR3 totals 15 residues. Trimming stripped 0 bases from V and 1 base from J, with 9 bases between. Germline values: CDR1 SGHRS, CDR2 YFSETQ. This chain's CDR3 is CASSLGLMGTDTQYF. The CDR3 bases are TGCGCCAGCAGCTTGGGGCTTATGGGCACAGATACGCAGTATTTT. The variable domain in full, with the rest retrieved from reference TRBV5-1 and TRBJ2-3, is KAGVTQTPRYLIKTRGQQVTLSCSPISGHRSVSWYQQTPGQGLQFLFEYFSETQRNKGNFPGRFSGRQFSNSRSEMNVSTLELGDSALYLCASSLGLMGTDTQYFGPGTRLTVL.

The CDR3 nucleotides read TGCGCCAGCAGCTTGGGACTAGCGGTTCAAGAGACCCAGTACTTC. Encoded protein: CASSLGLAVQETQYF. The chain carries TRBV5-1 and TRBJ2-5, with 9 bases aligning to TRBD2. With 0 bases clipped from V and 2 bases from J, the junction kept 2 bases outside the gene matches. The germline CDR1 and CDR2 sequences are SGHRS and YFSETQ. This CDR3 has 15 amino acids.

The rearrangement links TRBV10-3 to TRBJ1-4, with a tentative D call TRBD1 (5 bases). The V end lost 6 bases, the J end lost 8 bases, and 16 bases lay between the germline ends. In germline, CDR1 is ENHRY, CDR2 SYGVKD. CDR3 size: 14 residues. CDR3 DNA: TGTGCCATCAGGGGCGTGGGGCGAGAGGAAAAACTGTTTTTT. The encoded protein is CAIRGVGREEKLFF.

The chain combines TRBV10-3 with TRBJ2-3; 8 positions match TRBD2. Germline loops: CDR1 ENHRY, CDR2 SYGVKD. The CDR3 runs 16 residues. With V trimmed by 3 bases and J by 0 bases, 5 bases remained unmatched. The CDR3, as DNA: TGTGCCATCAGTGACTATAGCGGGAAGAGCACAGATACGCAGTATTTT. Its protein product is CAISDYSGKSTDTQYF.